These 26 T cell receptor beta chains came from one sample sequenced in a study of cytomegalovirus exposure and HLA in healthy donors. This PCR relied on a set of 60 Vbeta primers and 13 Jbeta primers. Profiled with immunoSEQ multiplex PCR; TCRdb holds only in-frame clones, not every one. The sample holds about 97,000 clones; under 85% are singletons and the top ten take under 2%. The specimen sequenced was PBMCs. The receptors were gathered from a woman between 40 and 50 years old in good health and CMV-seronegative.

V and J are TRBV6-6 and TRBJ2-7; no reliable D call. The CDR3 sequence is 15 residues long. Trimming shortened V by 5 bases and J by 4 bases, and 18 bases separated the two germline ends. CDR1 is MNHNY and CDR2 is SVGAGI in the germline V gene (reference sequence). The CDR3 region is CASSPEVALDYEQYF. The CDR3 DNA sequence: TGTGCCAGCAGTCCCGAGGTAGCCCTGGATTACGAGCAGTACTTC.

The chain uses TRBV7-8 and TRBJ2-7, with 9 bases aligning to TRBD1. V trimming: 4 bases; J trimming: 5 bases; junction bases outside the gene matches: 9. The germline gives CDR1 SGHVS, CDR2 FQNEAQ. This CDR3 region has 15 residues. CDR3 amino acids: CASSSPGQGRDEQYF. The CDR3 DNA reads TGTGCCAGCAGCTCGCCGGGACAGGGTAGGGACGAGCAGTACTTC.

The gene calls are TRBV5-1 and TRBJ1-5, with TRBD1 matching 7 bases. V lost 0 bases, J lost 7 bases, and 1 base stayed unmatched. The CDR3 loop spans 13 amino acids. The V gene's germline CDR1 is SGHRS and CDR2 YFSETQ. CDR3 DNA: TGCGCCAGCAGCTTGGGACAGGGACAGCCCCAGCATTTT. It encodes CASSLGQGQPQHF.

The chain combines TRBV6-5 with TRBJ2-1, with D unclear. CDR3 size: 11 residues. Germline V gene sequence: CDR1 MNHEY, CDR2 SVGAGI. V was trimmed by 6 bases and J by 8 bases, leaving 8 bases between them. The CDR3 DNA is TGTGCCAGCAGAAGCGTCGATGAGCAGTTCTTC. It translates to CASRSVDEQFF.

This rearrangement joins TRBV12-5 to TRBJ2-7, with D maybe TRBD2 (6 bases). Germline values: CDR1 LGHNT, CDR2 FRNRAP. Trimming cost V 2 bases and J 2 bases, with 19 bases left between them. This CDR3 contains 17 residues. The CDR3 DNA sequence: TGTGCTAGTGGTTTGTCCCCCGGGGGTGAAACCCCCTACGAGCAGTACTTC. Translation: CASGLSPGGETPYEQYF.

V and J are TRBV27 and TRBJ1-5; D uncertain. V was clipped by 2 bases and J by 4 bases, with 6 bases between them. The CDR3 sequence is 13 residues long. Looked up from germline, CDR1 is MNHEY and CDR2 is SMNVEV (reference sequence). The chain's CDR3 is CASSLGRNQPQHF. CDR3 sequence (DNA): TGTGCCAGCAGTTTAGGTAGAAATCAGCCCCAGCATTTT.

DNA for the CDR3: TGCGCCAACCCGGACAGACTAATAACTAATGAAAAACTGTTTTTT. Translation: CANPDRLITNEKLFF. V usage is TRBV10-1 and J usage is TRBJ1-4, with D possibly being TRBD1 (6 bases). CDR1 and CDR2 from the germline V gene are WNHNN and SYGVQD (reference sequence). Trimming stripped 10 bases from V and 1 base from J, with 16 bases between. This CDR3 comprises 15 residues.

J is TRBJ2-2 and V is TRBV11-2; no firm D call. Germline V gene sequence: CDR1 SGHAT, CDR2 FQNNGV. This CDR3 region has 15 residues. The V end was cut by 0 bases, the J end by 5 bases, with 10 bases between. The CDR3 nucleotides are TGTGCCAGCAGCTTAGATCTGGTAGTTACCGGGGAGCTGTTTTTT. Translating gives CASSLDLVVTGELFF.

V is TRBV7-9 and J is TRBJ1-4, with 7 bases that match TRBD1. The CDR3 has 16 residues. The germline V gene encodes CDR1 SEHNR and CDR2 FQNEAQ (reference sequence). Germline trimming cut 5 bases from V and 4 bases from J; bases unmatched to any gene: 10. The CDR3 reads CASSQTGKGLNEKLFF. CDR3 nucleotides: TGTGCCAGCAGCCAGACAGGGAAGGGGCTTAATGAAAAACTGTTTTTT. The variable domain in full, completed from reference TRBV7-9 and TRBJ1-4, reads DTGVSQNPRHKITKRGQNVTFRCDPISEHNRLYWYRQTLGQGPEFLTYFQNEAQLEKSRLLSDRFSAERPKGSFSTLEIQRTEQGDSAMYLCASSQTGKGLNEKLFFGSGTQLSVL.

V usage is TRBV19 and J usage is TRBJ2-1; 8 bases are a match to TRBD1. This CDR3 comprises 15 residues. V dropped 2 bases and J dropped 9; count of bases not matched to a gene: 9. Germline CDR1 is LNHDA and CDR2 is SQIVND (reference sequence). DNA of the CDR3: TGTGCCAGTAGTATACTAGTCGGGACAGGCGGTGAGCAGTTCTTC. Translation gives CASSILVGTGGEQFF. The full variable domain, in which reference TRBV19 and TRBJ2-1 provide the parts outside the CDR3, is DGGITQSPKYLFRKEGQNVTLSCEQNLNHDAMYWYRQDPGQGLRLIYYSQIVNDFQKGDIAEGYSVSREKKESFPLTVTSAQKNPTAFYLCASSILVGTGGEQFFGPGTRLTVL.

V usage is TRBV19 and J usage is TRBJ2-7, with a weak D call TRBD2 (5 bases). This CDR3 is built from 14 residues. Germline lookup yields CDR1 LNHDA and CDR2 SQIVND (reference sequence). Trimming removed 5 bases from V and 0 bases from J, with 11 bases in between. In DNA, the CDR3 is TGTGCCAGTAGTCCCCTGGGGAGCTCCTACGAGCAGTACTTC. Encoded protein: CASSPLGSSYEQYF.

This clone was counted a few times. The gene calls are TRBV27 and TRBJ1-1; tentative D call: TRBD1 (5 bases). V was clipped by 0 bases and J by 2 bases, with 10 bases between them. The CDR3 is 15 residues long. Germline values: CDR1 MNHEY, CDR2 SMNVEV (reference sequence). The chain's CDR3 is CASSLSAQGNTEAFF. As DNA, the CDR3 is TGTGCCAGCAGTTTATCTGCCCAGGGAAACACTGAAGCTTTCTTT.

The rearrangement joins TRBV4-1 to TRBJ2-2; D uncertain. The CDR3 extends over 15 amino acids. The germline V gene encodes CDR1 MGHRA and CDR2 YSYEKL. The V end was cut by 0 bases, the J end by 4 bases, with 9 bases between. This CDR3 is CASSQDIRGTGELFF. As DNA, the CDR3 is TGCGCCAGCAGCCAAGATATTCGAGGCACCGGGGAGCTGTTTTTT.

The genes are TRBV19 and TRBJ1-6; 7 bases map to TRBD1. Trimming removed 4 bases from V and 4 bases from J; junction bases left unmatched: 4. The CDR3 length is 15 residues. CDR1 LNHDA and CDR2 SQIVND come from the germline V gene (reference sequence). Here the CDR3 reads CASSTQQGYNSPLHF. CDR3 sequence (DNA): TGTGCCAGTAGTACCCAACAGGGGTATAATTCACCCCTCCACTTT.

The chain recombines TRBV19 with TRBJ2-5, with 7 bases lining up with TRBD2. Germline loops: CDR1 LNHDA, CDR2 SQIVND (reference sequence). The V gene end was trimmed by 9 bases and the J gene end by 1 base; junction bases not matched to a gene: 17. This CDR3 has 17 residues. The CDR3 sequence: CASRSQSASGGQETQYF. The CDR3 DNA reads TGTGCCAGCCGCTCCCAGTCAGCGTCGGGGGGCCAAGAGACCCAGTACTTC.

The rearrangement joins TRBV28 to TRBJ1-2; weak D call: TRBD1 (6 bases). V lost 3 bases to trimming and J lost 8 bases, with 16 bases between them. The germline V gene encodes CDR1 MDHEN and CDR2 SYDVKM. The CDR3 contains 14 residues. The CDR3 spells CASSFGQGWDGYTF. Here the CDR3 DNA reads TGTGCCAGCAGTTTTGGGCAGGGGTGGGACGGCTACACCTTC.

This clone was recorded once. The chain recombines TRBV10-3 with TRBJ2-5; D remains unclear. The CDR3 spans 15 residues. Trimming removed 4 bases at V and 0 bases at J, with 12 bases between. Germline values: CDR1 ENHRY, CDR2 SYGVKD. CDR3 sequence reads: CAISGAKFDQETQYF. The CDR3 DNA sequence: TGTGCCATCAGTGGAGCTAAGTTTGACCAAGAGACCCAGTACTTC.

This chain uses TRBV4-2 with TRBJ2-3, with 7 bases identical to TRBD1. This CDR3 contains 16 residues. In germline, CDR1 is LGHNA, CDR2 YNFKEQ. V lost 4 bases, J lost 2 bases, and 9 bases stayed unmatched. In nucleotides, the CDR3 is TGTGCCAGCAGCCTACACACAACAGGGGCCACAGATACGCAGTATTTT. As protein: CASSLHTTGATDTQYF.

As DNA, the CDR3 is TGTGCCAGCTCGCGCAATCGGGATAGCGGGGGGGCAACCTACGAGCAGTACTTC. This encodes CASSRNRDSGGATYEQYF. The chain couples TRBV18 to TRBJ2-7; 11 nucleotides align to TRBD2. The CDR3 covers 18 residues. Germline V CDR1 and CDR2: KGHSH, LQKENI. With V trimmed by 6 bases and J by 2 bases, 15 bases remained unmatched.

The chain is built from TRBV6-1 and TRBJ2-5; maybe TRBD1 (6 bases). The CDR3 sequence is 16 residues long. Germline CDR1 and CDR2: MNHNS and SASEGT. Trimming cost V 2 bases and J 0 bases, with 13 bases left between them. DNA for the CDR3: TGTGCCAGCAGTGAATTAGGGGGAGCGTACCAAGAGACCCAGTACTTC. This encodes CASSELGGAYQETQYF.

V is TRBV7-8 and J is TRBJ2-7; TRBD1 aligns across 8 bases. After removal of 0 bases from V and 6 bases from J, the junction contained 10 bases not matched to a gene. This CDR3 comprises 16 residues. CDR1 is SGHVS and CDR2 is FQNEAQ in the germline V gene. CDR3 coding DNA: TGTGCCAGCAGCTTAGCAACCCCAGGGGGCGCTTCCGAGCAGTACTTC. This translates into CASSLATPGGASEQYF.

This chain links TRBV5-1 with TRBJ2-7; D is unresolved. The CDR3 sequence is 13 residues long. V was trimmed by 0 bases and J by 1 base, leaving 5 bases between them. Germline CDR1 is SGHRS and CDR2 is YFSETQ. The CDR3: CASSLERSYEQYF. The DNA of the CDR3 is TGCGCCAGCAGCTTGGAGAGATCCTACGAGCAGTACTTC. Based on the CDR3 plus reference TRBV5-1 and TRBJ2-7, the full variable domain is KAGVTQTPRYLIKTRGQQVTLSCSPISGHRSVSWYQQTPGQGLQFLFEYFSETQRNKGNFPGRFSGRQFSNSRSEMNVSTLELGDSALYLCASSLERSYEQYFGPGTRLTVT.

V is TRBV11-2 and J is TRBJ2-3; 8 bases match TRBD2. CDR3 length: 17 amino acids. With 5 bases clipped from V and 6 bases from J, the junction kept 16 bases outside the gene matches. The germline gives CDR1 SGHAT, CDR2 FQNNGV. The CDR3 loop is CASSLRGAGAVWDTQYF. The CDR3 DNA sequence: TGTGCCAGCAGCCTCCGGGGAGCGGGAGCAGTATGGGATACGCAGTATTTT.

The chain couples TRBV6-5 to TRBJ1-1; D perhaps matches TRBD1 (6 bases). CDR3 size: 13 residues. The V gene's germline CDR1 is MNHEY and CDR2 SVGAGI. Trimming stripped 6 bases from V and 8 bases from J, with 16 bases between. This CDR3 reads CASSPPGDGEAFF. CDR3 DNA sequence: TGTGCCAGCAGCCCGCCAGGGGACGGGGAAGCTTTCTTT.

V usage is TRBV9 and J usage is TRBJ2-1, with 11 bases matching TRBD2. The CDR3 is made up of 14 amino acids. CDR1 is SGDLS and CDR2 is YYNGEE in the germline V gene. The V and J ends lost 3 bases and 14 bases, in that order; junction bases with no gene match: 10. CDR3 residues: CASSAGLAVGQEFF. The CDR3 nucleotides read TGTGCCAGCAGCGCGGGACTAGCGGTCGGACAGGAGTTCTTC.

The V and J genes are TRBV30 and TRBJ2-1, with D tentatively TRBD2 (5 bases). In germline, CDR1 is GTSNPN, CDR2 SVGIG (reference sequence). V was trimmed by 2 bases and J by 6 bases, leaving 11 bases between them. This CDR3 spans 13 amino acids. The CDR3 region has the DNA TGTGCCTGGAGTATCGGGGTTAGCAATGAGCAGTTCTTC. Protein sequence: CAWSIGVSNEQFF. Together with reference TRBV30 and TRBJ2-1, the CDR3 gives the full variable domain: SQTIHQWPATLVQPVGSPLSLECTVEGTSNPNLYWYRQAAGRGLQLLFYSVGIGQISSEVPQNLSASRPQDRQFILSSKKLLLSDSGFYLCAWSIGVSNEQFFGPGTRLTVL.